This T cell receptor beta chain was observed in a study of blood T cell repertoires in COVID-19. Trimming cost V 1 base and J 5 bases; bases outside gene matches: 10. In germline, CDR1 is KGHSH, CDR2 LQKENI. The CDR3 consists of 17 residues. Original methodology: Amplification of reference gene primers was used by the study to estimate nucleated cell counts. Here immunoSEQ multiplex PCR was the method, and the copy in TCRdb shows in-frame clones only, minus some. V, J and clone size reflect that table, while D and trimming were determined from the DNA. This sample has fewer than 500,000 clones, with approximately 90% found just once.

The V and J genes are TRBV18 and TRBJ2-1, with 8 bases identical to TRBD2. This receptor was taken from a man younger than 30 with COVID-19, enrolled during active disease. Sequences were obtained from peripheral blood. The CDR3: CASSPLRRGEGDNEQFF. As DNA, the CDR3 is TGTGCCAGCTCACCACTTAGGCGGGGGGAAGGTGACAATGAGCAGTTCTTC. Together with reference TRBV18 and TRBJ2-1, the CDR3 gives the full variable domain: NAGVMQNPRHLVRRRGQEARLRCSPMKGHSHVYWYRQLPEEGLKFMVYLQKENIIDESGMPKERFSAEFPKEGPSILRIQQVVRGDSAAYFCASSPLRRGEGDNEQFFGPGTRLTVL.